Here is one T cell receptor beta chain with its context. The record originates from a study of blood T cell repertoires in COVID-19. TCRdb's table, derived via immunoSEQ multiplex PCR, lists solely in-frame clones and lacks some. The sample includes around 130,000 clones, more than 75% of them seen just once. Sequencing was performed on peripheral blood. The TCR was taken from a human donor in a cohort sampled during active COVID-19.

CDR3 amino acids: CASSLTSSNEQFF. As DNA, the CDR3 is TGTGCCAGCAGCTTAACTAGTAGCAATGAGCAGTTCTTC. The V gene is TRBV7-9, the J gene TRBJ2-1, with D perhaps TRBD2 (5 bases). The CDR3 is 13 residues long. V lost 2 bases, J lost 6 bases, and 8 bases lay in between. Per germline, CDR1 SEHNR and CDR2 FQNEAQ (reference sequence).